The rows below give T cell receptor beta chains drawn from one sample of a study of shared clonotypes between healthy human individuals. Sequenced by immunoSEQ multiplex PCR; TCRdb stores in-frame clones only, minus some. The sample records some 320,000 clones, roughly 84% being singletons. The source material was memory CD8+ T cells sorted from blood. These receptors were collected from a man aged 18 to 29 in good health. Both conserved end residues are part of each CDR3. Fields, in order: J gene, D gene, CDR3 length, V gene, clone size, CDR3 DNA, CDR3 protein. The D gene is left open where the match is weak. Some rows have no size entry. The others give once, few or many, or a class for an expanded clone.

TRBJ2-3,NA,14,TRBV5-8,NA,TGTGCCAGCAGCTTGAAACGAAGACCAGATACGCAGTATTTT,CASSLKRRPDTQYF
TRBJ2-2,NA,17,TRBV5-1,NA,TGCGCCAGCAGCTTGGCCGGTAGCGGTACGAACACCGGGGAGCTGTTTTTT,CASSLAGSGTNTGELFF
TRBJ1-6,NA,15,TRBV11-2,NA,TGTGCCAGCAGCTTAGGGGGAAACTATAATTCACCCCTCCACTTT,CASSLGGNYNSPLHF
TRBJ2-7,NA,11,TRBV20-1,NA,TGCAGTTTGACAGCCGCCTACGAGCAGTACTTC,CSLTAAYEQYF
TRBJ2-7,TRBD2,14,TRBV4-2,NA,TGTGCCAGCAGCCAGAGCGGGGGCCTAGGGGAGCAGTACTTC,CASSQSGGLGEQYF
TRBJ1-5,NA,18,TRBV6-1,NA,TGTGCCAGCAGTGAAGCGCTTGGCCAGCTCGGAAGCAATCAGCCCCAGCATTTT,CASSEALGQLGSNQPQHF
TRBJ2-3,TRBD2,14,TRBV9,NA,TGTGCCAGCCGCTCCGGGACTAGCGGCCTAAGCTTGTATTTT,CASRSGTSGLSLYF
TRBJ1-1,TRBD1,16,TRBV10-3,NA,TGTGCCATCAGTGGTACGACAGGGGGGTGGGACACTGAAGCTTTCTTT,CAISGTTGGWDTEAFF
TRBJ2-7,TRBD2,15,TRBV6-1,NA,TGTGCCAGCAGTGAAACTAGCGGGAGATTTAACGAGCAGTACTTC,CASSETSGRFNEQYF
TRBJ2-7,NA,15,TRBV4-3,NA,TGCGCCAGCAGCCAAGATTTGGGGGATGGGTACGAGCAGTACTTC,CASSQDLGDGYEQYF
TRBJ2-2,TRBD1,16,TRBV30,NA,TGTGCCTGGAGTGTACTTGGACAGGGGGAATCCGGGGAGCTGTTTTTT,CAWSVLGQGESGELFF
TRBJ2-6,NA,14,TRBV6-1,NA,TGTGCCAGCACCGCGGGCTCTGGGGCCAACGTCCTGACTTTC,CASTAGSGANVLTF
TRBJ2-7,TRBD2,16,TRBV5-4,NA,TGTGCCAGCAGCGGGACTAGCGGGAGCCCCCGGGACGAGCAGTACTTC,CASSGTSGSPRDEQYF
TRBJ1-3,TRBD1,18,TRBV11-2,NA,TGTGCCAGCAGCCTAAGAGGGACAGGGCCCTTGGGTGGAAACACCATATATTTT,CASSLRGTGPLGGNTIYF
TRBJ2-7,NA,12,TRBV30,NA,TGTGCCTGGAGCCCTGGGAGTTACGAGCAGTACTTC,CAWSPGSYEQYF
TRBJ1-1,NA,13,TRBV10-3,NA,TGTGCCATCAGTGAGTCGGGGCGCCTCGAAGCTTTCTTT,CAISESGRLEAFF
TRBJ2-5,NA,12,TRBV5-5,NA,TGTGCCAGCAGAGGGTATCAAGAGACCCAGTACTTC,CASRGYQETQYF
TRBJ2-7,TRBD2,14,TRBV19,NA,TGTGCCAGTAGGGTAGCGGGAGGTTCCTACGAGCAGTACTTC,CASRVAGGSYEQYF
TRBJ1-1,NA,14,TRBV5-6,NA,TGTGCCAGCAGCTTCTCCGGCATGAACACTGAAGCTTTCTTT,CASSFSGMNTEAFF
TRBJ1-6,TRBD1,16,TRBV4-1,many,TGCGCCAGCAGCCAAGAACAGGGGATCCGGAGTTCACCCCTCCACTTT,CASSQEQGIRSSPLHF
TRBJ2-7,TRBD2,14,TRBV19,NA,TGTGCCAGTAGTATAGAGGGACTACCTAGCGAGCAGTACTTC,CASSIEGLPSEQYF
TRBJ2-2,NA,15,TRBV6-6,NA,TGTGCCAGCAGTTACTCCCAGGGCGGGACCGGGGAGCTGTTTTTT,CASSYSQGGTGELFF
TRBJ2-7,TRBD2,14,TRBV27,NA,TGTGCCAGCGCTCTAGCGGGAGACAGGTACGAGCAGTACTTC,CASALAGDRYEQYF
TRBJ2-5,NA,10,TRBV10-3,NA,TGTGCCATCGGGAAAGAGACCCAGTACTTC,CAIGKETQYF
TRBJ2-1,NA,13,TRBV27,NA,TGTGCCAGCAGTTTAAGCCAAATGAATGAGCAGTTCTTC,CASSLSQMNEQFF
TRBJ1-1,TRBD1,16,TRBV6-5,NA,TGTGCCAGCAGTTACTCGGATGGACAGGGATGGACTGAAGCTTTCTTT,CASSYSDGQGWTEAFF
TRBJ1-5,NA,14,TRBV4-2,NA,TGTGCCAGCACCCAGCAAGGGGTAGGCCAGCCCCAGCATTTT,CASTQQGVGQPQHF
TRBJ1-6,TRBD1,12,TRBV30,NA,TGTGCCTCTAGGGACAGGGGTTCACCCCTCCACTTT,CASRDRGSPLHF
TRBJ2-5,NA,14,TRBV27,NA,TGTGCCAGCAGTTTAATGGGGGCAGGAGAGACCCAGTACTTC,CASSLMGAGETQYF
TRBJ1-1,NA,15,TRBV19,NA,TGTGCCAGTAGTATCAAAGGGAGAAAGAACACTGAAGCTTTCTTT,CASSIKGRKNTEAFF
TRBJ1-5,NA,15,TRBV7-2,once,TGTGCCAGCAGCCGCGAGGGGGGCGAGGGTCAGCCCCAGCATTTT,CASSREGGEGQPQHF
TRBJ1-4,NA,16,TRBV4-2,once,TGTGCCAGCAGCCAAGGAGTCGTCAGGGTGAAGGAAAAACTGTTTTTT,CASSQGVVRVKEKLFF
TRBJ1-5,TRBD1,18,TRBV28,NA,TGTGCCAGCAACCCTCCGCGGGCGACAGGGGGGAAGGGTCAGCCCCAGCATTTT,CASNPPRATGGKGQPQHF
TRBJ2-7,NA,15,TRBV6-1,NA,TGTGCCAGCAGTGAAAAAGGCGATAGCTCCTACGAGCAGTACTTC,CASSEKGDSSYEQYF
TRBJ1-4,NA,15,TRBV2,NA,TGTGCCAGCAGTGGACAGGTCGCAACTAATGAAAAACTGTTTTTT,CASSGQVATNEKLFF
TRBJ2-1,NA,13,TRBV9,NA,TGTGCCAGCAGCGTAGAAGGGTTAAATGAGCAGTTCTTC,CASSVEGLNEQFF
TRBJ2-2,NA,14,TRBV19,NA,TGTGCCAGTACCTTGACCAGAAACACCGGGGAGCTGTTTTTT,CASTLTRNTGELFF
TRBJ2-2,TRBD1,16,TRBV29-1,NA,TGCAGCGTTGAAGATAGAGGACAGGGGGCCTCCGGGGAGCTGTTTTTT,CSVEDRGQGASGELFF
TRBJ2-1,TRBD2,18,TRBV4-3,NA,TGCGCCAGCAGCCAACTTCGAGGCCCAGCGGGAGAGGGTGATGAGCAGTTCTTC,CASSQLRGPAGEGDEQFF
TRBJ2-7,TRBD1,16,TRBV13,NA,TGTGCCAGCAGCTCGAACCTACAGGGGGCCGATTACGAGCAGTACTTC,CASSSNLQGADYEQYF
TRBJ2-1,TRBD2,15,TRBV6-5,NA,TGTGCCAGCAGTTACGGACTAGCGGGCTACAATGAGCAGTTCTTC,CASSYGLAGYNEQFF
TRBJ2-7,NA,14,TRBV9,NA,TGTGCCAGCAGCGAAGGCAGGGAGGACTACGAGCAGTACTTC,CASSEGREDYEQYF
TRBJ1-6,TRBD1,15,TRBV7-9,NA,TGTGCCAGCAGCACCGGGACAGCGAGCAATTCACCCCTCCACTTT,CASSTGTASNSPLHF
TRBJ2-7,TRBD2,14,TRBV7-6,NA,TGTGCCAGCAGCCAATACGGGGGGTCGTACGAGCAGTACTTC,CASSQYGGSYEQYF
TRBJ1-1,TRBD1,11,TRBV10-3,NA,TGTGCCATCAGCCAGACAGGGAGAGCTTTCTTT,CAISQTGRAFF
TRBJ2-2,TRBD1,17,TRBV7-2,NA,TGTGCCAGCAGCTTAATTCCCCACTCGACAGGGGGTCAAGGGCTGTTTTTT,CASSLIPHSTGGQGLFF
TRBJ2-3,TRBD2,17,TRBV30,once,TGTGCCTGGAGTGTACTCGGGACTAGCGGGGGGGCAGATACGCAGTATTTT,CAWSVLGTSGGADTQYF
TRBJ1-1,NA,14,TRBV30,NA,TGTGCCTGGAGTGTAGGAGGGTTGAACACTGAAGCTTTCTTT,CAWSVGGLNTEAFF
TRBJ2-3,NA,15,TRBV27,NA,TGTGCCAGCCGCTACGGTGGAGGGGGCCCAGATACGCAGTATTTT,CASRYGGGGPDTQYF
TRBJ2-7,NA,15,TRBV5-4,NA,TGTGCCAGCAGCTTGGGGGGCCAGGCGAAATACGAGCAGTACTTC,CASSLGGQAKYEQYF
TRBJ2-7,NA,13,TRBV5-5,NA,TGTGCCAGCAGCTTGGAGGGCGACTACGAGCAGTACTTC,CASSLEGDYEQYF
TRBJ2-3,NA,12,TRBV29-1,once,TGCAGCGTTGAAGAATTCACAGATACGCAGTATTTT,CSVEEFTDTQYF
TRBJ2-7,TRBD1,14,TRBV9,NA,TGTGCCAGCAGCGAGGGGGCAGGGACCTACGAGCAGTACTTC,CASSEGAGTYEQYF
TRBJ2-7,NA,14,TRBV28,many,TGTGCCAGCAGTTCATCCCTCGGGGGCCTCGAGCAGTACTTC,CASSSSLGGLEQYF
TRBJ2-5,TRBD2,16,TRBV7-9,once,TGTGCCAGCAGCTCGACGGGAGGGGGAGAGGGAGAGACCCAGTACTTC,CASSSTGGGEGETQYF
TRBJ2-7,TRBD1,16,TRBV9,NA,TGTGCCAGCAGCCCCTCGTCTCCGGGACAGGGCTACGAGCAGTACTTC,CASSPSSPGQGYEQYF
TRBJ1-2,TRBD1,14,TRBV6-6,NA,TGTGCCAGCACCTGGGACAGCACCTACTATGGCTACACCTTC,CASTWDSTYYGYTF
TRBJ2-7,NA,12,TRBV28,NA,TGTGCCAGCAGCTCGGACACGGGCCCGGAGTACTTC,CASSSDTGPEYF
TRBJ2-7,NA,16,TRBV5-4,NA,TGTGCCAGCAGCAGGGCGGGCAGCGACATAACCTACGAGCAGTACTTC,CASSRAGSDITYEQYF